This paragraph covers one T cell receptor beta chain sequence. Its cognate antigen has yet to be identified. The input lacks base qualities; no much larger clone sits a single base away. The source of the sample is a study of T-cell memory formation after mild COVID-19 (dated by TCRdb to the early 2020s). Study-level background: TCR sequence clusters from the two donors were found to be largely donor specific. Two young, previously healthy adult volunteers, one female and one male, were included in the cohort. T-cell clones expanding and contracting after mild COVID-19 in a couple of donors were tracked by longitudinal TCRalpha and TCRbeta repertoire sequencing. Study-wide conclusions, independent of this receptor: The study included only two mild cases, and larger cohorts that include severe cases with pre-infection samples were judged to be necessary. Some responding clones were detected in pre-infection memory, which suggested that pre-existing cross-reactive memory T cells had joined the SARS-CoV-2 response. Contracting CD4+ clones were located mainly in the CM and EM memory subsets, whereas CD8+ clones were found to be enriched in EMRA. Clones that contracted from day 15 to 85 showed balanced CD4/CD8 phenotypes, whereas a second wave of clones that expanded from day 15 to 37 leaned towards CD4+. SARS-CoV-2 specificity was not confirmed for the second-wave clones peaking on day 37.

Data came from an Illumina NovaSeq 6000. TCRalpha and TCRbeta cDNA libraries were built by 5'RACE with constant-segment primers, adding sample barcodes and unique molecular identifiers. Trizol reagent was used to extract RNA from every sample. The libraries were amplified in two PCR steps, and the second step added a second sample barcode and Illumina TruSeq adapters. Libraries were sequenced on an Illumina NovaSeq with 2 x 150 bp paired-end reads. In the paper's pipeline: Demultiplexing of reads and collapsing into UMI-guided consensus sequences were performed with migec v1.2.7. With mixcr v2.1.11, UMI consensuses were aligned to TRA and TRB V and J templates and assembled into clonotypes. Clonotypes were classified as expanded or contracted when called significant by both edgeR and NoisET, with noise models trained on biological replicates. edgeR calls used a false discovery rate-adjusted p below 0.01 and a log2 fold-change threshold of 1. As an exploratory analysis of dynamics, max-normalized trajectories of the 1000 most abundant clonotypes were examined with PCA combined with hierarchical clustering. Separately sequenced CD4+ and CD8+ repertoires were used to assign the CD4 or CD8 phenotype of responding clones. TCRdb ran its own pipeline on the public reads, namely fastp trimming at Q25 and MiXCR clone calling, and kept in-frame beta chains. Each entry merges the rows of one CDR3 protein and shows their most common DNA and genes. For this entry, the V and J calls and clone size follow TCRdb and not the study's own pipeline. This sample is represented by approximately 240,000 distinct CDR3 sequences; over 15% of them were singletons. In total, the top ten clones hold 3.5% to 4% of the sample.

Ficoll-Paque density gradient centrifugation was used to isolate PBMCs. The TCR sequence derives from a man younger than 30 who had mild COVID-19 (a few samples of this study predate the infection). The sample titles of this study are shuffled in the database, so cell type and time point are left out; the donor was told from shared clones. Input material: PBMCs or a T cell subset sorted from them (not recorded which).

The DNA is TGTGCCTGGAGTGGCCACAGGGGTCGGGAGACCCAGTACTTC. Its coded protein is CAWSGHRGRETQYF. The chain uses TRBV30 and TRBJ2-5, with TRBD1 matching 7 junction bases. Sequences GTSNPN (CDR1) and SVGIG (CDR2) are obtained from the germline V gene (reference sequence). Spanning cysteine to phenylalanine, the CDR3 consists of 14 amino acids. Of all the DNA, just the CDR3 is kept, 42 bases in frame from base 1. V trim: 1 base; J trim: 5 bases; unmatched bases: 7.